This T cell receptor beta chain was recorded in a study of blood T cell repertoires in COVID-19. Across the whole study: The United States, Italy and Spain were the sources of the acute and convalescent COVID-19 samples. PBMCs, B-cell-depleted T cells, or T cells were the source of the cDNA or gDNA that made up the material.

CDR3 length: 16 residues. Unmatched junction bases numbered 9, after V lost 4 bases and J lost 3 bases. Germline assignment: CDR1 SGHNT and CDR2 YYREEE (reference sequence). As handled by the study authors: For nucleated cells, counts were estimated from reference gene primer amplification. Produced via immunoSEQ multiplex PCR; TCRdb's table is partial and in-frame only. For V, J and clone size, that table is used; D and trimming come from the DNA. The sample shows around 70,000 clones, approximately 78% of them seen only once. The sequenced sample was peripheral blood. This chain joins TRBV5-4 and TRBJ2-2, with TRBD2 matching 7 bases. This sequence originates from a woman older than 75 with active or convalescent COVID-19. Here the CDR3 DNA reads TGTGCCAGCAGCGGGGGAGGGAGGGCAGACACCGGGGAGCTGTTTTTT. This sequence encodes CASSGGGRADTGELFF.